The present TCR beta chain was sequenced within a study of blood T cell repertoires in COVID-19. About the study: Material from acute and convalescent COVID-19 was sourced from the United States, Italy and Spain.

CDR1 SGHTS and CDR2 YDEGEE come from the germline V gene. The trim removed 3 bases at V and 0 bases at J, leaving 2 bases unmatched. This CDR3 contains 14 residues. Sequenced by immunoSEQ multiplex PCR; TCRdb stores in-frame clones only, minus some. The table records 90,000 to 100,000 clones, 81% of them present only once. The genes are TRBV5-8 and TRBJ2-5; 7 positions agree with TRBD2. The sequencing input was peripheral blood. The receptor was derived from a man in his 60s with acute or convalescent COVID-19. This chain's CDR3 is CASSWGGYQETQYF. In DNA, the CDR3 is TGTGCCAGCAGCTGGGGGGGGTACCAAGAGACCCAGTACTTC.